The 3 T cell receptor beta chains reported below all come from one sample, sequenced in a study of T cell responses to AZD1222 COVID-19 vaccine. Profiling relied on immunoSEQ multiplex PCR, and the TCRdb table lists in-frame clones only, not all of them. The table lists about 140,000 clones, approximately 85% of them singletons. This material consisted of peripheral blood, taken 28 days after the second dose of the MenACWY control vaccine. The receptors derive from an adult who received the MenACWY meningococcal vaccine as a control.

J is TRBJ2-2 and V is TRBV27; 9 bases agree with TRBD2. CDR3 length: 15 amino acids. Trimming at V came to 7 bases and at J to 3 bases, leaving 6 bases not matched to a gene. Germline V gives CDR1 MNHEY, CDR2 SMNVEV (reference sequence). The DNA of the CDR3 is TGTGCCAGCAAAGCCGGGACTAGCTACACCGGGGAGCTGTTTTTT. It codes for CASKAGTSYTGELFF.

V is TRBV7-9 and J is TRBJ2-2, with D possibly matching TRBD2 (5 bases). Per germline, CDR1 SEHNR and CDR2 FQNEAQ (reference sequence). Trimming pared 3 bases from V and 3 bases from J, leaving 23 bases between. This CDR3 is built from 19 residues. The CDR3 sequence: CASSFALRRRGIDTGELFF. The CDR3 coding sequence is TGTGCCAGCAGCTTTGCCTTACGAAGACGGGGTATAGACACCGGGGAGCTGTTTTTT.

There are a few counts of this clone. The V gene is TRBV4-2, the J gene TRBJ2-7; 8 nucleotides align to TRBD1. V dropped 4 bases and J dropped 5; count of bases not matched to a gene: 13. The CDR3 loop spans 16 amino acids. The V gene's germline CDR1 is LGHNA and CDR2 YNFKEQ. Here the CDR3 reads CASSPRQGFVDDEQYF. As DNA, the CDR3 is TGTGCCAGCAGCCCCCGACAGGGGTTCGTCGACGACGAGCAGTACTTC.